This record concerns one T cell receptor (beta chain) sequence. Antigen specificity is unknown. Trimming removed 5 bases at V and 3 bases at J, with 11 bases between. Germline V gene data show CDR1 as SGHTA and CDR2 as FQGNSA. There are 13 residues in the CDR3. This specimen belongs to a study of cytomegalovirus exposure and HLA in healthy donors. Study as a whole: About 85 million unique TCRs from HLA-typed donors were held in an early release of data. The Caucasian-associated ancestry cluster held around four fifths of 300 to 450 genotyped donors.

Study-level results: Later on, an analysis found that several of the most significant clusters appeared to be linked to common viral pathogens, which included parvovirus B19. The classifier, whose performance was assessed in both the original and validation cohorts, reportedly diagnosed cytomegalovirus status with high specificity and sensitivity.

The study ran its PCR with 60 Vbeta and 13 Jbeta primers. Profiling relied on immunoSEQ multiplex PCR, and the TCRdb table lists in-frame clones only, not all of them. There are about 150,000 clones in the sample; over 65% occur only once, and around 2.3% lies in the top ten. The receptor was isolated from a man younger than 45 in good health and CMV-seronegative. The sequencing sample was made of PBMCs. This chain uses TRBV7-2 with TRBJ2-7, with unresolved D. CDR3 amino acids: CASSPRRDYEQYF. In DNA, the CDR3 is TGTGCCAGCAGCCCACGTCGAGACTACGAGCAGTACTTC.